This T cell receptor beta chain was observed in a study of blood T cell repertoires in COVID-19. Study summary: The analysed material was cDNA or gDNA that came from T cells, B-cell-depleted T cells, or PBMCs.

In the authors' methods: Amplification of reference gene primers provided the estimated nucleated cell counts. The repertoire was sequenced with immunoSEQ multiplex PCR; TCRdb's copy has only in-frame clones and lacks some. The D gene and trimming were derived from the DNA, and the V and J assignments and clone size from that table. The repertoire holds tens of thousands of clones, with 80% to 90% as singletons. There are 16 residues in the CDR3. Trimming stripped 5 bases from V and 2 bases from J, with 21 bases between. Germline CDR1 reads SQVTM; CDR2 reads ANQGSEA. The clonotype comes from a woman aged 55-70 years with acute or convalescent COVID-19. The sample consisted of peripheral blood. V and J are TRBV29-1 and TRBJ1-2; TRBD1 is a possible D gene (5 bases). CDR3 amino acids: CSVSGLGKGSNYGYTF. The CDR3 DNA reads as TGCAGCGTTTCTGGGCTGGGGAAGGGGTCGAACTATGGCTACACCTTC.